Below, 32 T cell receptor beta chains from the same sample are listed, as sequenced in a study of cytomegalovirus exposure and HLA in healthy donors. The primer mix had 60 Vbeta and 13 Jbeta primers. TCRdb's copy holds only in-frame clones and misses some; the assay was immunoSEQ multiplex PCR. The sample has roughly 140,000 clones, 78% seen once; the top ten hold roughly 6.2%. Sequencing used PBMCs. These receptors were taken from a woman aged 40 to 50 in good health and CMV-seropositive.

V usage is TRBV11-1 and J usage is TRBJ2-5; TRBD1 matches 7 bases. V lost 4 bases to trimming and J lost 4 bases; unmatched junction nucleotides: 0. Looked up from germline, CDR1 is SGHAT and CDR2 is FQDESV (reference sequence). The CDR3 totals 12 residues. As DNA, the CDR3 is TGTGCCAGCAGCTACAGGGGAGAGACCCAGTACTTC. This gives the protein CASSYRGETQYF. Full variable domain (outside the CDR3, taken from reference TRBV11-1 and TRBJ2-5): EAEVAQSPRYKITEKSQAVAFWCDPISGHATLYWYRQILGQGPELLVQFQDESVVDDSQLPKDRFSAERLKGVDSTLKIQPAELGDSAMYLCASSYRGETQYFGPGTRLLVL.

The chain recombines TRBV6-1 with TRBJ1-2, with D maybe TRBD1 (6 bases). CDR3 length: 12 residues. Germline CDR1 is MNHNS and CDR2 is SASEGT. The ends were cut back, 4 bases at V and 8 bases at J, with 11 bases in the middle. This chain's CDR3 is CASSAGEGGYTF. Here the CDR3 DNA reads TGTGCCAGCAGTGCAGGGGAGGGAGGCTACACCTTC.

The V and J genes are TRBV9 and TRBJ2-2, with D perhaps TRBD1 (6 bases). CDR3 length: 18 amino acids. V gave up 2 bases and J gave up 6 bases, with 23 bases separating them. Looked up from germline, CDR1 is SGDLS and CDR2 is YYNGEE. CDR3 loop: CASSVGPGHPRDAGELFF. CDR3 nucleotide sequence: TGTGCCAGCAGCGTTGGGCCGGGACACCCCCGGGATGCCGGGGAGCTGTTTTTT.

The V and J genes are TRBV5-5 and TRBJ2-7; D is perhaps TRBD2 (5 bases). Germline lookup yields CDR1 SGHKS and CDR2 YYEKEE (reference sequence). V dropped 2 bases and J dropped 6 bases, with 12 bases sitting between them. The CDR3 sequence is 13 residues long. The CDR3 loop reads CASSFGNRGEQYF. The CDR3, as DNA: TGTGCCAGCAGCTTCGGGAATCGTGGCGAGCAGTACTTC.

The chain couples TRBV27 to TRBJ2-5, with 8 nucleotides matching TRBD2. CDR1 is MNHEY, CDR2 SMNVEV, per germline (reference sequence). The CDR3 is 17 amino acids. After removal of 1 base from V and 5 bases from J, the junction contained 12 bases not matched to a gene. The CDR3 DNA sequence: TGTGCCAGCAGTTTATGGTCTAGCGGGTCCGCGAGGGAGACCCAGTACTTC. The encoded protein is CASSLWSSGSARETQYF.

The chain carries TRBV11-3 and TRBJ2-3; 7 positions match TRBD1. This CDR3 has 14 residues. Germline-derived CDR1 and CDR2 are SGHNT and YENEEA. V was clipped by 5 bases and J by 0 bases; unmatched bases: 2. The CDR3 spells CASSVQGSTDTQYF. For the CDR3, the DNA is TGTGCCAGCAGCGTACAGGGGAGCACAGATACGCAGTATTTT.

The V and J genes are TRBV5-1 and TRBJ2-2; possible D gene TRBD1, 5 bases. The germline V gene has CDR1 SGHRS and CDR2 YFSETQ. This CDR3 region has 14 residues. Trimming took 4 bases from V and 6 from J, leaving 13 bases between them. In DNA form, the CDR3 reads TGCGCCAGCAGCCCGTTGGACACTGCCGGGGAGCTGTTTTTT. It codes for CASSPLDTAGELFF.

This clone appeared a few times. The chain links TRBV9 to TRBJ2-1; the D gene is possibly TRBD1 (5 bases). The length of the CDR3 is 16 residues. The germline CDR1 and CDR2 sequences are SGDLS and YYNGEE. Trimming shortened V by 2 bases and J by 8 bases, and 20 bases separated the two germline ends. The CDR3, as DNA: TGTGCCAGCAGCGTGGGCGAGAGTGGGGCAGACGATGAGCAGTTCTTC. Encoded protein: CASSVGESGADDEQFF.

The gene calls are TRBV12-5 and TRBJ2-7; 10 bases agree with TRBD2. V gave up 1 base and J gave up 3 bases; unmatched junction bases: 3. Germline CDR1 reads LGHNT; CDR2 reads FRNRAP. The CDR3 length is 15 residues. The CDR3 DNA follows: TGTGCTAGTGGTTTGGCAGGACTAGCGGACTACGAGCAGTACTTC. Residues: CASGLAGLADYEQYF.

This chain links TRBV19 with TRBJ1-3; TRBD1 aligns across 7 bases. V shed 2 bases, J shed 2 bases, and the junction held 18 bases outside the gene matches. Germline V CDR1 and CDR2: LNHDA, SQIVND (reference sequence). CDR3 size: 20 residues. The CDR3 DNA reads TGTGCCAGTAGTATAACAGGGGAAGTGTCCCGGGCTCTGACTGGAAACACCATATATTTT. Its translation is CASSITGEVSRALTGNTIYF.

This clone was seen once. This chain uses TRBV2 with TRBJ2-1; 10 nucleotides agree with TRBD2. The V gene end was trimmed by 2 bases and the J gene end by 7 bases; junction bases not matched to a gene: 11. The CDR3 spans 17 residues. In germline, CDR1 is SNHLY, CDR2 FYNNEI. The CDR3 protein is CASSESIGLAGANEQFF. The CDR3 coding sequence is TGTGCCAGCAGTGAATCCATAGGGCTAGCGGGAGCTAATGAGCAGTTCTTC.

V and J are TRBV5-6 and TRBJ2-7; TRBD2 might be the D (6 bases). Between the trimmed V and J ends, which lost 4 bases and 7 bases, there was a span of 15 bases. The CDR3 extends over 13 amino acids. CDR1 SGHDT and CDR2 YYEEEE come from the germline V gene. The CDR3 nucleotides are TGTGCCAGCAGCCTCGGGGTAGGGAGGGAGCAGTACTTC. Amino acid sequence: CASSLGVGREQYF.

This clone was found a few times. The gene calls are TRBV28 and TRBJ2-3, with a tentative D call TRBD1 (7 bases). The CDR3 covers 14 residues. The germline CDR1 and CDR2 sequences are MDHEN and SYDVKM. Trimming pared 2 bases from V and 4 bases from J, leaving 10 bases between. The CDR3 loop is CASSLTGEADTQYF. In DNA form, the CDR3 reads TGTGCCAGCAGTTTAACAGGGGAGGCAGATACGCAGTATTTT.

This clone was observed a single time. The J gene is TRBJ2-3, the V gene TRBV7-2, with D uncertain. V was shortened by 4 bases and J by 2 bases, with 4 bases between the two germline ends. Per the germline V gene, CDR1 is SGHTA and CDR2 is FQGNSA. The CDR3 spans 12 residues. CDR3 DNA sequence: TGTGCCAGCAGCTCCTACACAGATACGCAGTATTTT. This codes for CASSSYTDTQYF. Complete variable domain (other parts from reference TRBV7-2 and TRBJ2-3): GAGVSQSPSNKVTEKGKDVELRCDPISGHTALYWYRQSLGQGLEFLIYFQGNSAPDKSGLPSDRFSAERTGGSVSTLTIQRTQQEDSAVYLCASSSYTDTQYFGPGTRLTVL.

This clone was picked up one time. The gene calls are TRBV5-5 and TRBJ2-5; D possibly corresponds to TRBD1 (7 bases). The CDR3 totals 16 residues. CDR1 is SGHKS and CDR2 is YYEKEE in the germline V gene (reference sequence). Between the trimmed V and J ends, which lost 5 bases and 2 bases, there was a span of 19 bases. The CDR3 coding sequence is TGTGCCAGCAGTTCCCGGTGGGCGGGACAGCAAGAGACCCAGTACTTC. Its protein product is CASSSRWAGQQETQYF.

This chain joins TRBV2 and TRBJ2-7; D possibly corresponds to TRBD2 (5 bases). The CDR3 has 15 amino acids. V lost 8 bases, J lost 3 bases, and 20 bases lay in between. CDR1 is SNHLY, CDR2 FYNNEI, per germline. The CDR3 region has the DNA TGTGCCAGCGTTGTCGAGGGTGGAGCCCACTACGAGCAGTACTTC. Encoded protein: CASVVEGGAHYEQYF.

V is TRBV5-6 and J is TRBJ2-5; D not resolved. The CDR3 is made up of 14 amino acids. Per the germline V gene, CDR1 is SGHDT and CDR2 is YYEEEE. Trimming shortened V by 0 bases and J by 5 bases, and 11 bases separated the two germline ends. The CDR3 coding sequence is TGTGCCAGCAGCTTGGGACTCGATTGGGAGACCCAGTACTTC. As protein: CASSLGLDWETQYF.

The genes are TRBV10-3 and TRBJ2-1; TRBD1 is a possible D gene (6 bases). V lost 4 bases and J lost 2, with 9 bases in between. The CDR3 totals 14 residues. Germline V gene data show CDR1 as ENHRY and CDR2 as SYGVKD. CDR3 DNA sequence: TGTGCCATCAGTGCATGGGGGCCCTACAATGAGCAGTTCTTC. It encodes CAISAWGPYNEQFF.

The gene calls are TRBV5-1 and TRBJ2-7; 12 bases match TRBD2. The length of the CDR3 is 15 residues. Unmatched junction bases numbered 8, after V lost 5 bases and J lost 5 bases. Germline V gene lookup returns CDR1 SGHRS and CDR2 YFSETQ. The CDR3 DNA sequence: TGCGCCAGCAGTCCGGGACTAGCGGGTTTAAACGAGCAGTACTTC. This encodes CASSPGLAGLNEQYF.

The chain uses TRBV7-9 and TRBJ1-3; TRBD1 agrees at 7 bases. V shed 4 bases, J shed 6 bases, and the junction held 9 bases outside the gene matches. This CDR3 comprises 15 residues. CDR1 is SEHNR and CDR2 is FQNEAQ in the germline V gene (reference sequence). The CDR3 sequence is CASSSPDRAQNTIYF. The CDR3 DNA follows: TGTGCCAGCAGCTCTCCCGACAGGGCCCAAAACACCATATATTTT. Drawing the rest from reference TRBV7-9 and TRBJ1-3, the complete variable domain is DTGVSQNPRHKITKRGQNVTFRCDPISEHNRLYWYRQTLGQGPEFLTYFQNEAQLEKSRLLSDRFSAERPKGSFSTLEIQRTEQGDSAMYLCASSSPDRAQNTIYFGEGSWLTVV.

The chain uses TRBV6-4 and TRBJ2-2; TRBD2 agrees at 9 bases. The J segment lost 5 bases and the V segment lost 7 bases, leaving 8 bases of the junction unmatched. This CDR3 has 15 amino acids. The V gene's germline CDR1 is MRHNA and CDR2 SNTAGT. CDR3 loop: CASKKVAGETGELFF. DNA for the CDR3: TGTGCCAGCAAAAAGGTAGCGGGAGAAACCGGGGAGCTGTTTTTT.

The V gene is TRBV6-5, the J gene TRBJ1-2; no firm D call. V was shortened by 7 bases and J by 0 bases, with 15 bases between the two germline ends. CDR3 length: 15 amino acids. From germline, CDR1 is MNHEY and CDR2 SVGAGI. CDR3: CASTLAGGANYGYTF. CDR3 nucleotides: TGTGCCAGCACCTTGGCCGGTGGAGCTAACTATGGCTACACCTTC.

V is TRBV19 and J is TRBJ2-7, with 13 bases matching TRBD2. The CDR3 loop spans 14 amino acids. Germline V gene lookup returns CDR1 LNHDA and CDR2 SQIVND (reference sequence). Trimming removed 8 bases from V and 2 bases from J; junction bases left unmatched: 3. CDR3 loop: CASSGLAGPYEQYF. CDR3 nucleotide sequence: TGTGCCAGTTCGGGACTAGCGGGACCCTACGAGCAGTACTTC.

This rearrangement joins TRBV5-1 to TRBJ2-3, with TRBD2 identical over 9 bases. The V and J ends lost 5 bases and 3 bases, in that order; junction bases with no gene match: 10. CDR1 SGHRS and CDR2 YFSETQ come from the germline V gene. This CDR3 is 16 amino acids long. The CDR3 DNA reads as TGCGCCAGCAGACGCGGGAGGGCCGATGTGACAGATACGCAGTATTTT. This gives the protein CASRRGRADVTDTQYF.

The V call is TRBV6-5, the J call TRBJ2-7; D uncertain. V was clipped by 0 bases and J by 0 bases, with 6 bases between them. Germline V gives CDR1 MNHEY, CDR2 SVGAGI. The CDR3 consists of 14 residues. CDR3: CASSYSISSYEQYF. The CDR3 DNA reads as TGTGCCAGCAGTTACTCGATTAGCTCCTACGAGCAGTACTTC.

The chain is built from TRBV7-9 and TRBJ2-1, with 12 bases lining up with TRBD2. From germline, CDR1 is SEHNR and CDR2 FQNEAQ (reference sequence). After removal of 0 bases from V and 3 bases from J, the junction contained 3 bases not matched to a gene. The CDR3 is made up of 17 amino acids. The CDR3 protein is CASSLAGLAGYYNEQFF. In DNA form, the CDR3 reads TGTGCCAGCAGCTTAGCAGGACTAGCGGGATACTACAATGAGCAGTTCTTC.

The V and J genes are TRBV5-1 and TRBJ2-3; 12 bases match TRBD2. The germline V gene encodes CDR1 SGHRS and CDR2 YFSETQ. This CDR3 is 16 amino acids long. V shed 0 bases and J 4 bases; nucleotides not matched to a gene: 3. The CDR3 DNA follows: TGCGCCAGCAGCTTGGGACTAGCGGGAGAGGCAGATACGCAGTATTTT. Residues: CASSLGLAGEADTQYF. Using reference TRBV5-1 and TRBJ2-3 for the parts outside the CDR3, the full variable domain is KAGVTQTPRYLIKTRGQQVTLSCSPISGHRSVSWYQQTPGQGLQFLFEYFSETQRNKGNFPGRFSGRQFSNSRSEMNVSTLELGDSALYLCASSLGLAGEADTQYFGPGTRLTVL.

This chain joins TRBV5-1 and TRBJ2-5; 8 positions match TRBD2. The CDR3 has 16 amino acids. The ends lost 0 bases at V and 2 bases at J; junction bases unmatched: 6. Germline V gene sequence: CDR1 SGHRS, CDR2 YFSETQ. This CDR3 reads CASSLAGASGQETQYF. The CDR3 DNA reads as TGCGCCAGCAGCTTGGCCGGGGCTAGCGGGCAAGAGACCCAGTACTTC. Variable domain in full (rest from reference TRBV5-1 and TRBJ2-5): KAGVTQTPRYLIKTRGQQVTLSCSPISGHRSVSWYQQTPGQGLQFLFEYFSETQRNKGNFPGRFSGRQFSNSRSEMNVSTLELGDSALYLCASSLAGASGQETQYFGPGTRLLVL.

This chain uses TRBV7-9 with TRBJ2-1; D might be TRBD1 (6 bases). Germline V CDR1 and CDR2: SEHNR, FQNEAQ (reference sequence). V shed 1 base and J shed 4 bases, with 11 bases lying between them. The length of the CDR3 is 15 residues. Here the CDR3 DNA reads TGTGCCAGCAGCTTAGTAAGGGACACATACAATGAGCAGTTCTTC. It encodes CASSLVRDTYNEQFF.

The chain couples TRBV5-1 to TRBJ2-1; TRBD2 aligns across 13 bases. The germline V gene has CDR1 SGHRS and CDR2 YFSETQ. The trim removed 4 bases at V and 8 bases at J, leaving 12 bases unmatched. This CDR3 is 17 amino acids long. The CDR3 is CASSALGGLAGYDEQFF. CDR3 bases: TGCGCCAGCAGCGCCCTAGGGGGACTAGCGGGATATGATGAGCAGTTCTTC.

This chain joins TRBV5-1 and TRBJ2-7, with D tentatively TRBD2 (6 bases). The V gene lost 7 bases and the J gene lost 6 bases, with 17 bases spanning the gap. Germline-derived CDR1 and CDR2 are SGHRS and YFSETQ. The CDR3 runs to 13 residues. In DNA form, the CDR3 reads TGCGCCAGCCGTGATACGGGAGTAGGCGAGCAGTACTTC. This gives the protein CASRDTGVGEQYF.

The rearrangement links TRBV5-1 to TRBJ2-7; the D gene is possibly TRBD1 (6 bases). V lost 0 bases to trimming and J lost 2 bases, with 12 bases between them. CDR3 length: 15 residues. Germline assignment: CDR1 SGHRS and CDR2 YFSETQ. DNA of the CDR3: TGCGCCAGCAGCTTGGCCGCAGGGGCAACCTACGAGCAGTACTTC. Amino acids: CASSLAAGATYEQYF.